A selection of T cell receptor beta chains follows, all from one sample in a study of brain T cells in children with intractable seizures. The data were produced by immunoSEQ multiplex PCR, yet TCRdb's version contains in-frame clones alone and is incomplete. The sample contains under 150,000 clones, roughly 94% of which appear only once. The material was peripheral blood, obtained at surgery. These TCRs come from a boy in the first two years of life with hemimegalencephaly and intractable seizures. Both conserved end residues are part of each CDR3. Fields, in order: J gene, clone size, D gene, V gene, CDR3 protein, CDR3 DNA. A D gene is named only where the DNA matches it firmly. A row's size may be missing; if present it is once, few, many or a size class.

TRBJ2-5,.,TRBD2,TRBV7-6,CASSLVTWVSGRAKGTQYF,TGTGCCAGCAGCTTAGTTACTTGGGTTAGCGGGAGGGCCAAGGGGACCCAGTACTTC
TRBJ2-1,.,.,TRBV7-6,CASSPRLTRADEQFF,TGTGCCAGCAGCCCCAGGTTGACGAGGGCGGATGAGCAGTTCTTC
TRBJ2-3,.,TRBD2,TRBV5-1,CASSLTAGSTDTQYF,TGCGCCAGCAGCTTGACAGCGGGATCCACAGATACGCAGTATTTT
TRBJ1-1,.,.,TRBV9,CASSAGPNTEAFF,TGTGCCAGCAGCGCCGGGCCGAACACTGAAGCTTTCTTT
TRBJ2-7,.,.,TRBV7-9,CASSSSGYEQYF,TGTGCCAGCAGCTCCTCAGGCTACGAGCAGTACTTC
TRBJ1-1,.,.,TRBV27,CARRTVLMNTEAFF,TGTGCCAGGAGGACAGTCCTCATGAACACTGAAGCTTTCTTT
TRBJ1-2,.,TRBD1,TRBV10-2,CASWEGAGGYTF,TGCGCCAGCTGGGAGGGGGCTGGGGGCTACACCTTC
TRBJ2-7,.,TRBD2,TRBV4-1,CASSPGLAGESTYEQYF,TGCGCCAGCAGTCCCGGACTAGCGGGAGAGTCCACCTACGAGCAGTACTTC
TRBJ1-5,.,.,TRBV6-5,CASRANSNQPQHF,TGTGCCAGCAGGGCGAATAGCAATCAGCCCCAGCATTTT
TRBJ2-7,once,TRBD2,TRBV7-6,CASSLASSGGYEQYF,TGTGCCAGCAGCTTAGCCTCTAGCGGAGGCTACGAGCAGTACTTC
TRBJ1-1,.,.,TRBV10-3,CATRRQRNTEAFF,TGTGCCACCCGTCGGCAGCGCAACACTGAAGCTTTCTTT
TRBJ2-5,.,TRBD2,TRBV7-7,CASRNLAESQETQYF,TGTGCCAGCAGGAACCTAGCGGAATCCCAAGAGACCCAGTACTTC
TRBJ1-2,.,TRBD1,TRBV6-4,CASTSGQGRNGYTF,TGTGCCAGCACCTCGGGACAGGGGAGGAATGGCTACACCTTC
TRBJ2-7,.,TRBD1,TRBV2,CASRPRTGMGEQYF,TGTGCCAGCCGGCCCCGGACAGGGATGGGCGAGCAGTACTTC
TRBJ1-1,.,.,TRBV11-1,CASSLGHEAFF,TGTGCCAGCAGCTTGGGACACGAAGCTTTCTTT
TRBJ2-2,.,TRBD2,TRBV2,CASTPLEGLAGVYGELFF,TGTGCCAGCACCCCTCTTGAGGGACTAGCGGGAGTTTACGGGGAGCTGTTTTTT
TRBJ2-1,.,.,TRBV6-5,CASSYNFGQNEQFF,TGTGCCAGCAGTTACAATTTTGGGCAAAATGAGCAGTTCTTC
TRBJ2-7,.,.,TRBV10-3,CAISERVYEQYF,TGTGCCATCAGTGAGAGGGTCTACGAGCAGTACTTC
TRBJ2-7,.,TRBD2,TRBV13,CASQASGRIGEQYF,TGTGCCTCCCAAGCTAGCGGGAGGATAGGCGAGCAGTACTTC
TRBJ2-7,.,TRBD2,TRBV7-9,CASSPRTSGITYEQYF,TGTGCCAGCAGCCCTCGGACTAGCGGGATCACCTACGAGCAGTACTTC
TRBJ2-1,.,TRBD2,TRBV6-6,CASSPRPGGGSLGEQFF,TGTGCCAGCAGTCCTCGGCCGGGAGGAGGGTCGTTGGGTGAGCAGTTCTTC
TRBJ2-3,.,TRBD1,TRBV7-9,CASSYRGPDTQYF,TGTGCCAGCAGCTACAGGGGGCCAGATACGCAGTATTTT
TRBJ2-1,.,.,TRBV27,CASSLLASRPAYNEQFF,TGTGCCAGCAGTTTATTGGCTAGTCGACCAGCCTACAATGAGCAGTTCTTC